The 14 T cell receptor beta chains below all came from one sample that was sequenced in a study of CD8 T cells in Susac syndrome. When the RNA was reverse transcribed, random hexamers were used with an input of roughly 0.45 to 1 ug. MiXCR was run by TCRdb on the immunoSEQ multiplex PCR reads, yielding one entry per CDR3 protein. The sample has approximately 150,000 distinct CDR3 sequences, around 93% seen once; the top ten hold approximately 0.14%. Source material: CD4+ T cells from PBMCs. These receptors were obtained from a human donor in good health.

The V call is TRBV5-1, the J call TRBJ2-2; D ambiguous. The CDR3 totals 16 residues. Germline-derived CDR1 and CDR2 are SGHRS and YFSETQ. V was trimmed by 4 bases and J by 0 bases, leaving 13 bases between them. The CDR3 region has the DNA TGCGCCAGCAGCCCCGACGGATACGCGAACACCGGGGAGCTGTTTTTT. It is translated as CASSPDGYANTGELFF.

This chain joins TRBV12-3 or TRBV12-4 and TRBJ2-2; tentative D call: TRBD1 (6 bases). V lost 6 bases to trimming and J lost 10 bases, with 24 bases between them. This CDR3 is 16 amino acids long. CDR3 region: CASSPFLGAVVVELFF. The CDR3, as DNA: TGTGCCAGCAGCCCGTTTTTGGGGGCGGTGGTCGTGGAGCTGTTTTTT.

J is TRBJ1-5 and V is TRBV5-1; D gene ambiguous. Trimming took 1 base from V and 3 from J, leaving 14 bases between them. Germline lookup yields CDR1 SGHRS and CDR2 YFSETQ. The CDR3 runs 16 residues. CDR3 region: CASSLSPGASNQPQHF. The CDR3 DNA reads TGCGCCAGCAGCTTGTCTCCAGGCGCCTCCAATCAGCCCCAGCATTTT.

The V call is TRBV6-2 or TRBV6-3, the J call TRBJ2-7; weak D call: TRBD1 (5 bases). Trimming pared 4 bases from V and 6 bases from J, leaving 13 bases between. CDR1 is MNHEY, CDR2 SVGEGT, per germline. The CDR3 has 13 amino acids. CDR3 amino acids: CASSLQGSGEQYF. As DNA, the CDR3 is TGTGCCAGCAGTTTGCAGGGCTCGGGCGAGCAGTACTTC.

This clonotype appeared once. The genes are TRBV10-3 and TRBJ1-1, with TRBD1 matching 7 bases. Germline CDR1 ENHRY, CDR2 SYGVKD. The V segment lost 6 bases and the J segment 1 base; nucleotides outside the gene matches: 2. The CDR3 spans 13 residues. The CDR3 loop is CAIRGQENTEAFF. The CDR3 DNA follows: TGTGCCATCAGAGGACAGGAGAACACTGAAGCTTTCTTT.

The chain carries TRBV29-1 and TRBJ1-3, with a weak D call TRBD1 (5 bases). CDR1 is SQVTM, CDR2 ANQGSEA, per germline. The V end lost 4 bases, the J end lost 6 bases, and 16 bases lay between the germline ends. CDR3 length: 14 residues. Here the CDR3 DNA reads TGCAGCGTTGGCGACAGAATCACTTCAAACACCATATATTTT. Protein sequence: CSVGDRITSNTIYF.

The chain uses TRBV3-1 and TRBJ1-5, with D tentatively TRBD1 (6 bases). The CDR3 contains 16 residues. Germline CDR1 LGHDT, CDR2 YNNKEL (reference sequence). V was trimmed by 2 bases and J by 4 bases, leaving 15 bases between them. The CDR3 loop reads CASSQSGAGANQPQHF. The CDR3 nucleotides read TGTGCCAGCAGCCAATCTGGGGCGGGGGCGAATCAGCCCCAGCATTTT. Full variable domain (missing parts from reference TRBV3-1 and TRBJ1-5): DTAVSQTPKYLVTQMGNDKSIKCEQNLGHDTMYWYKQDSKKFLKIMFSYNNKELIINETVPNRFSPKSPDKAHLNLHINSLELGDSAVYFCASSQSGAGANQPQHFGDGTRLSIL.

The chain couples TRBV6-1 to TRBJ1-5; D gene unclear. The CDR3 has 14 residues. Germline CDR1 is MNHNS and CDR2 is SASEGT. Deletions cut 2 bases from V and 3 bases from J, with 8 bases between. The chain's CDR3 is CASSESGVNQPQHF. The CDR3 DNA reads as TGTGCCAGCAGTGAAAGCGGGGTCAATCAGCCCCAGCATTTT.

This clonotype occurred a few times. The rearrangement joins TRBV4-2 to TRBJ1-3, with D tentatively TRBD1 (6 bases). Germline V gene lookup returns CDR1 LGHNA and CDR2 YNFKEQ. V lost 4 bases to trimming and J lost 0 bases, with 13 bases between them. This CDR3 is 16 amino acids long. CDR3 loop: CASSPVGGLSGNTIYF. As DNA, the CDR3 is TGTGCCAGCAGCCCTGTGGGGGGGCTCTCTGGAAACACCATATATTTT.

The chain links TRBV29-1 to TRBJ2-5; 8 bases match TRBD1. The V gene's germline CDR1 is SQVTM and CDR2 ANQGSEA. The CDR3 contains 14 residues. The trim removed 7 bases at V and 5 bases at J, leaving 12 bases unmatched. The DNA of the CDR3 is TGCAGCGGTTGCCGACAGGGGCTTGGGGAGACCCAGTACTTC. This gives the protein CSGCRQGLGETQYF.

CDR3 region: CASSSRVSTDTQYF. As DNA, the CDR3 is TGTGCCAGCAGCTCGAGAGTTAGCACAGATACGCAGTATTTT. V gene TRBV7-9 combines with J gene TRBJ2-3; D not resolved. Germline V gene data show CDR1 as SEHNR and CDR2 as FQNEAQ (reference sequence). The CDR3 covers 14 residues. Deletions cut 4 bases from V and 0 bases from J, with 8 bases between.

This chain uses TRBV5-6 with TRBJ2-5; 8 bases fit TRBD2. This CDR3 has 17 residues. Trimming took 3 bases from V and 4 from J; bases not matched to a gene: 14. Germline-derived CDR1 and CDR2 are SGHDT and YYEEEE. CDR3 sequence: CASSSILRAGVGETQYF. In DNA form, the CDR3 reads TGTGCCAGCAGCTCGATACTACGAGCGGGGGTGGGAGAGACCCAGTACTTC. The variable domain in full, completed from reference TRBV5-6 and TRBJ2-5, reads DAGVTQSPTHLIKTRGQQVTLRCSPKSGHDTVSWYQQALGQGPQFIFQYYEEEERQRGNFPDRFSGHQFPNYSSELNVNALLLGDSALYLCASSSILRAGVGETQYFGPGTRLLVL.

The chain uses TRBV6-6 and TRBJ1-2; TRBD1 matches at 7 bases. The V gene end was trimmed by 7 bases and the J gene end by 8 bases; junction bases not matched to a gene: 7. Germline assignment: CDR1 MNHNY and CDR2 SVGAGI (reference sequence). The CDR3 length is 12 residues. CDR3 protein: CASTTGDYGYTF. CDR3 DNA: TGTGCCAGCACAACAGGGGATTACGGCTACACCTTC.

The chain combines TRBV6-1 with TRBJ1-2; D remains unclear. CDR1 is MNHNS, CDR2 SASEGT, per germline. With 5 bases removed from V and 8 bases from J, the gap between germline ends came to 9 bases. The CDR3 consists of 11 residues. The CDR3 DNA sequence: TGTGCCAGCAGTCAGGATCACGGCTACACCTTC. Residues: CASSQDHGYTF.